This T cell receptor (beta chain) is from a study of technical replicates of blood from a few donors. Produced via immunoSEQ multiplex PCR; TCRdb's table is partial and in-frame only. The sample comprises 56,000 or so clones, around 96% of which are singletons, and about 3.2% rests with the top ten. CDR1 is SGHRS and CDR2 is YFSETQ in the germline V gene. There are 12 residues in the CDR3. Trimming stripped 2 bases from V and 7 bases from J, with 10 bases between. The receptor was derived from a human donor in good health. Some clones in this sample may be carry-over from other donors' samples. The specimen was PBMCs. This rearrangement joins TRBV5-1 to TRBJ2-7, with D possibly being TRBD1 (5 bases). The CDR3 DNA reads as TGCGCCAGCAGCTTTGGGGCAAGGGAGCAGTACTTC. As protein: CASSFGAREQYF.